The source of this TCR beta chain is a study of blood T cell repertoires in COVID-19 (dated by TCRdb to 2020 to 2022). Background on the whole study: Samples covering the acute and convalescent phases of COVID-19 were provided by collaborators in the United States, Italy and Spain. The prospective study material was composed of cDNA or gDNA derived from T cells, B-cell-depleted T cells, or PBMCs. Subjects who had been exposed to COVID-19, were actively infected with it, or had recovered from it provided the deeply sampled blood TCRbeta repertoires that made up the dataset. The repertoires were made available in a free public database intended to serve as a resource for research on the immune response to SARS-CoV-2. Samples were obtained from the ongoing ImmuneRACE study (first 160 participants) and from 1,254 subjects provided by 6 global collaborators. A de-identified subject ID, COVID-19 status, age in years and sex were almost always included in the sample metadata. Where available, HLA class I and class II types were obtained from metadata supplied by the sample provider rather than from assay-based typing.

The collaborating institutions used their own protocols to collect whole blood in K2EDTA tubes. For TCRbeta analysis, collaborators shipped samples as frozen whole blood, isolated PBMCs, or DNA extracted from either of those sample types. V and J lose 1 base and 5 bases, and a span of 9 bases separates them. The CDR3, cysteine through phenylalanine, is 14 amino acids long. The only DNA kept is the CDR3, 42 bases in frame from the first base. The germline V gene provides CDR1 SGDLS and CDR2 YYNGEE. For this clone: What antigen it recognizes has not been identified. One base away there is no much larger clone; base qualities are not given.

TCRbeta CDR3 regions were amplified from genomic DNA by means of the immunoSEQ Assay, a bias-controlled multiplex PCR. As for the original processing: Within the assay, amplification of reference gene primers was used to estimate how many nucleated cells each sample contained. To quantify the absolute abundance of each unique TCRbeta CDR3 rearrangement, sequence reads were collapsed and filtered. For each sample, productive Simpson clonality was calculated as the square root of Simpson's diversity index over productive rearrangements. The source is immuneACCESS, and TCRdb retained only in-frame sequences with V and J called. Part of the clones is not carried over; for the studies checked, unresolved V genes explain less than half of this, and the remainder is unexplained. From that table come the V and J calls and clone size; the DNA was used to work out D and trimming. Here the sample has around 250,000 clones; over 70% occur a single time. Roughly 8.6% of the sample belongs to the ten largest clones.

The paper as a whole reports these results and caveats: The quantity of clinical and demographic metadata differed by source and by participant and was supplied without curation.

Material for sequencing was peripheral blood. The sequence was collected from a human donor in a cohort sampled during active COVID-19. The rearrangement joined TRBV9 to TRBJ2-2; TRBD1 is perhaps the D gene, given 5 matching bases. Here the CDR3 is given as CASSVPDSTGELFF. In nucleotides, the sequence is TGTGCCAGCAGCGTACCTGACAGTACCGGGGAGCTGTTTTTT. Joined to the reference TRBV9 and TRBJ2-2 proteins, this CDR3 gives the full variable domain: DSGVTQTPKHLITATGQRVTLRCSPRSGDLSVYWYQQSLDQGLQFLIQYYNGEERAKGNILERFSAQQFPDLHSELNLSSLELGDSALYFCASSVPDSTGELFFGEGSRLTVL.